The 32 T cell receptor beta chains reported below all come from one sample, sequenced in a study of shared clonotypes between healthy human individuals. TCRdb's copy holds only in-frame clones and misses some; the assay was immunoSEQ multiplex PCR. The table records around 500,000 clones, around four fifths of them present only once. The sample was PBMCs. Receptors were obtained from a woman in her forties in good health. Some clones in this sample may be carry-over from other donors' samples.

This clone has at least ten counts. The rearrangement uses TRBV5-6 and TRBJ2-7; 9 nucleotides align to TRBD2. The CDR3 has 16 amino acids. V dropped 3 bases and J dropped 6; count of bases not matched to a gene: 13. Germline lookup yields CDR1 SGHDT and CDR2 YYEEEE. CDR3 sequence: CASSWGTGTSFSEQYF. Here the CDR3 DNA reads TGTGCCAGCAGCTGGGGGACCGGGACTAGCTTTTCCGAGCAGTACTTC.

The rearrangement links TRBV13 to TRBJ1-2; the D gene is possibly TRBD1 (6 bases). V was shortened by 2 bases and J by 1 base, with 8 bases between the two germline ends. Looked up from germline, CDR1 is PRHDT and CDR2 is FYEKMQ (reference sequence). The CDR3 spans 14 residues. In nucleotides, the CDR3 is TGTGCCAGCAGCTTAAGACAGGTTAACTATGGCTACACCTTC. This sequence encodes CASSLRQVNYGYTF. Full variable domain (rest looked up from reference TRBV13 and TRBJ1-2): AAGVIQSPRHLIKEKRETATLKCYPIPRHDTVYWYQQGPGQDPQFLISFYEKMQSDKGSIPDRFSAQQFSDYHSELNMSSLELGDSALYFCASSLRQVNYGYTFGSGTRLTVV.

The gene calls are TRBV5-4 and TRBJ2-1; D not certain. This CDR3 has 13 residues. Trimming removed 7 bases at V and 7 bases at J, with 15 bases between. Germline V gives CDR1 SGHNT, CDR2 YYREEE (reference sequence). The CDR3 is CASLEMKRNEQFF. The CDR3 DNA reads TGTGCCAGCCTAGAAATGAAGAGGAATGAGCAGTTCTTC.

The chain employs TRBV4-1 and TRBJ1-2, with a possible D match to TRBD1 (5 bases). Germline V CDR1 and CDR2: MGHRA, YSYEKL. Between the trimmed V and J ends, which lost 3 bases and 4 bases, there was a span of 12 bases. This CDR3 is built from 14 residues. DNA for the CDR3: TGCGCCAGCAGCCAGACCCCGGACATCTATGGCTACACCTTC. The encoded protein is CASSQTPDIYGYTF.

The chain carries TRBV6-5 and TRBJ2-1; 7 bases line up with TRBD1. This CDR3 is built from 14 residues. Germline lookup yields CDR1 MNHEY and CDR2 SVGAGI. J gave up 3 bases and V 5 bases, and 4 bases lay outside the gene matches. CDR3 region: CASSPRDSYNEQFF. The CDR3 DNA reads TGTGCCAGCAGTCCTCGGGACAGCTACAATGAGCAGTTCTTC.

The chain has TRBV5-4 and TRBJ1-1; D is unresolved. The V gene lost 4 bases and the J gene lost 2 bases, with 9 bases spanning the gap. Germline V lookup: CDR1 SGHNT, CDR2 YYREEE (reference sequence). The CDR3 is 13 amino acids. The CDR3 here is CASSGRLNTEAFF. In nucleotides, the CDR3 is TGTGCCAGCAGCGGCAGGCTTAACACTGAAGCTTTCTTT. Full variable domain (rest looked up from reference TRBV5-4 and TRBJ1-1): ETGVTQSPTHLIKTRGQQVTLRCSSQSGHNTVSWYQQALGQGPQFIFQYYREEENGRGNFPPRFSGLQFPNYSSELNVNALELDDSALYLCASSGRLNTEAFFGQGTRLTVV.

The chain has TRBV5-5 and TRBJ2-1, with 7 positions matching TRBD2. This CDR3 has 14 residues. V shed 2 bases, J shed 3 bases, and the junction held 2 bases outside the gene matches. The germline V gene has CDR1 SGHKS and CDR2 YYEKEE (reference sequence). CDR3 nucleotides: TGTGCCAGCAGCTTAGGCGGGGGCTACAATGAGCAGTTCTTC. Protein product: CASSLGGGYNEQFF.

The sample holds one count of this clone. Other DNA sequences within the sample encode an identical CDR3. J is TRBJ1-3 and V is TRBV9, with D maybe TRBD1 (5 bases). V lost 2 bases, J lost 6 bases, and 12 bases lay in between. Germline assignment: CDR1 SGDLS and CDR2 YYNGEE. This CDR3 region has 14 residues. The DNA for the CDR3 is TGTGCCAGCAGCGTTGGCAGGGTGGCAAACACCATATATTTT. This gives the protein CASSVGRVANTIYF.

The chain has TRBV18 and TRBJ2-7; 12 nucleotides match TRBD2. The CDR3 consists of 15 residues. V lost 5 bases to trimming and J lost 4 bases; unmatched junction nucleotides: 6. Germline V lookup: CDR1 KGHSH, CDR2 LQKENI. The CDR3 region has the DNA TGTGCCAGCTCATCCCCTAGCGGGAGGGGGTACGAGCAGTACTTC. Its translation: CASSSPSGRGYEQYF.

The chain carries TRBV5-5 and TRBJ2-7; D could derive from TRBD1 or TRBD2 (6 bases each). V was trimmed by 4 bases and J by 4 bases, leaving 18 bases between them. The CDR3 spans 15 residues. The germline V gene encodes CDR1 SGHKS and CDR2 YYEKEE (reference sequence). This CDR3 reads CASSPTRGSMYEQYF. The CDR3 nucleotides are TGTGCCAGCAGCCCGACTAGGGGGTCGATGTACGAGCAGTACTTC.

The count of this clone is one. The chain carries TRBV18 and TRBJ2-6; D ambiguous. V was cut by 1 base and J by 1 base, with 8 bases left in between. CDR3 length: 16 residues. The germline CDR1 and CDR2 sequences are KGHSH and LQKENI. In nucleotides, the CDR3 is TGTGCCAGCTCACCACTGGGTCCGTCTGGGGCCAACGTCCTGACTTTC. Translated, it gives CASSPLGPSGANVLTF. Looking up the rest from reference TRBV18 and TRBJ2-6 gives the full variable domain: NAGVMQNPRHLVRRRGQEARLRCSPMKGHSHVYWYRQLPEEGLKFMVYLQKENIIDESGMPKERFSAEFPKEGPSILRIQQVVRGDSAAYFCASSPLGPSGANVLTFGAGSRLTVL.

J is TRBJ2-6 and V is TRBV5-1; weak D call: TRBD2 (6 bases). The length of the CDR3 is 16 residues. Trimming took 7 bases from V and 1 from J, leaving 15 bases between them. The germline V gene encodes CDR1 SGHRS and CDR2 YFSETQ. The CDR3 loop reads CASSGGTFSGANVLTF. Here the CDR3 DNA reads TGCGCCAGCTCGGGCGGGACCTTTTCTGGGGCCAACGTCCTGACTTTC.

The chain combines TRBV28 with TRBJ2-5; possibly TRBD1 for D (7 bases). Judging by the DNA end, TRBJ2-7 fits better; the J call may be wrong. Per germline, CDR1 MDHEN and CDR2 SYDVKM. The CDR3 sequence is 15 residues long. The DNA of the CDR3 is TGTGCCAGCACCCGAGGGGGGACAGTCTCCTACGAGCAGTACTTC. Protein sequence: CASTRGGTVSYEQYF.

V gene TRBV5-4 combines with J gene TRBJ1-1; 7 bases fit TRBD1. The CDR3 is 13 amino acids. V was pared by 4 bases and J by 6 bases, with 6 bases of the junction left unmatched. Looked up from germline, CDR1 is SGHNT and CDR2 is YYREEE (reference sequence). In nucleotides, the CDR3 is TGTGCCAGCAGCCCTACAGGGGTCGCTGAAGCTTTCTTT. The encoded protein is CASSPTGVAEAFF.

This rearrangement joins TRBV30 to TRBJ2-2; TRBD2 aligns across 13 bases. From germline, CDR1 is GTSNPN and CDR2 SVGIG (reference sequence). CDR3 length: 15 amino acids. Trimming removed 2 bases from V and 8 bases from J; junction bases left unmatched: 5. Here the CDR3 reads CAWSPGLAGVGELFF. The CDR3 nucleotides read TGTGCCTGGAGTCCTGGACTAGCGGGAGTAGGGGAGCTGTTTTTT.

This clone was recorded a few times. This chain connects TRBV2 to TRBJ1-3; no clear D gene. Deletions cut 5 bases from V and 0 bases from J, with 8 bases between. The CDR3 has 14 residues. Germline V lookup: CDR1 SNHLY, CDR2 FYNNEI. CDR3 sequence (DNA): TGTGCCAGCAGTCGCGGGTACTCTGGAAACACCATATATTTT. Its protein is CASSRGYSGNTIYF.

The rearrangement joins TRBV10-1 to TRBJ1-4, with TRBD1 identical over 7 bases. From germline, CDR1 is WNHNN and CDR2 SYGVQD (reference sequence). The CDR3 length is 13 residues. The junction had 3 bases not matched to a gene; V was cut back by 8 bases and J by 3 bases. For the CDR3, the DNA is TGCGCCAGCCGGAGGGGGCCTAATGAAAAACTGTTTTTT. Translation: CASRRGPNEKLFF.

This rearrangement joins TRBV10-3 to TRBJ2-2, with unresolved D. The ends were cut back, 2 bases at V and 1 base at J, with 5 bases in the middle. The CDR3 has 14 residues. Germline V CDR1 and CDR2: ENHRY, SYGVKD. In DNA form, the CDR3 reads TGTGCCATCAGTGAGGTCGGGAACACCGGGGAGCTGTTTTTT. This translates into CAISEVGNTGELFF.

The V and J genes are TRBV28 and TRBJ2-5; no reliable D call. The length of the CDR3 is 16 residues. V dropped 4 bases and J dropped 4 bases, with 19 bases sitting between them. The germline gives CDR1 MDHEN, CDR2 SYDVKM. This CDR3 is CASSSRLKVWGETQYF. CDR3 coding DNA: TGTGCCAGCAGTTCGCGGTTGAAGGTGTGGGGAGAGACCCAGTACTTC. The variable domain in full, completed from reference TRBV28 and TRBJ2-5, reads DVKVTQSSRYLVKRTGEKVFLECVQDMDHENMFWYRQDPGLGLRLIYFSYDVKMKEKGDIPEGYSVSREKKERFSLILESASTNQTSMYLCASSSRLKVWGETQYFGPGTRLLVL.

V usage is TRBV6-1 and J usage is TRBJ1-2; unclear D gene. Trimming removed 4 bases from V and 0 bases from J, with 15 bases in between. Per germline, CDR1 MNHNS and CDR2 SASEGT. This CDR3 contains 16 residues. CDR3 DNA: TGTGCCAGCAGTGGGTCCTTGGCGGGTGCTAACTATGGCTACACCTTC. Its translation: CASSGSLAGANYGYTF.

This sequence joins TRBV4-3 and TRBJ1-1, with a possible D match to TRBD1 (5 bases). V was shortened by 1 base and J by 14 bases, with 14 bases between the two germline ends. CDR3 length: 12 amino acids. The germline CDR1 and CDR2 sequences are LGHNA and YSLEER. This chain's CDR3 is CASSQGGRLMFF. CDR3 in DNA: TGCGCCAGCAGCCAAGGGGGCAGGTTAATGTTCTTT.

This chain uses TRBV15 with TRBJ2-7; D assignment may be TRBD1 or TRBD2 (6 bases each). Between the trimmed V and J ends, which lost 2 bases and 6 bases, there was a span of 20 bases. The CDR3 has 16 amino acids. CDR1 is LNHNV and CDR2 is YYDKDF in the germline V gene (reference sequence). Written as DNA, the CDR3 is TGTGCCACCAGCAGATCTCGTCTAGGGGGGCAGAGCGAGCAGTACTTC. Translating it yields CATSRSRLGGQSEQYF.

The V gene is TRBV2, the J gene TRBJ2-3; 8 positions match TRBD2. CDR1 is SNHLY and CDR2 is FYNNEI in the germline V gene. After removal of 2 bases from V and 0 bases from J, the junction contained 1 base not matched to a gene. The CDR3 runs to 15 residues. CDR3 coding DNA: TGTGCCAGCAGTGAACGGGAGGGGAGCACAGATACGCAGTATTTT. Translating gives CASSEREGSTDTQYF.

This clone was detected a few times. The DNA of the CDR3 is TGCAGCGCCCTAGATCCGTCTGAAGCTTTCTTT. This encodes CSALDPSEAFF. The V and J genes are TRBV29-1 and TRBJ1-1, with unresolved D. CDR1 SQVTM and CDR2 ANQGSEA come from the germline V gene. Trimming pared 7 bases from V and 6 bases from J, leaving 12 bases between. The CDR3 covers 11 residues.

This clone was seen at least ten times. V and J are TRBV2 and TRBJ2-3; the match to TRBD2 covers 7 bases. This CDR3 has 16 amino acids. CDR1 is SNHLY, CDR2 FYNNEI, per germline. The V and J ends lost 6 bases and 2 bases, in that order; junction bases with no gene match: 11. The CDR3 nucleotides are TGTGCCAGCAGCCCCTCGGGAGGCCGATACACAGATACGCAGTATTTT. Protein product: CASSPSGGRYTDTQYF.

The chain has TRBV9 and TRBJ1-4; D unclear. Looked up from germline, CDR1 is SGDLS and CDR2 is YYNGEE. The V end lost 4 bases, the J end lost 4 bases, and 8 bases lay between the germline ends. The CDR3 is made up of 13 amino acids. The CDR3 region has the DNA TGTGCCAGCAGCACCTGGGATAATGAAAAACTGTTTTTT. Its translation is CASSTWDNEKLFF.

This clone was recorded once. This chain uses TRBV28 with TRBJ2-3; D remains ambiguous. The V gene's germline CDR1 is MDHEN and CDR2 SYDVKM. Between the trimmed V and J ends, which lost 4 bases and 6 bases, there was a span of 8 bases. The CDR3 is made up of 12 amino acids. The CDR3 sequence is CASSSLFDTQYF. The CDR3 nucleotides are TGTGCCAGCAGTTCTCTCTTTGATACGCAGTATTTT.

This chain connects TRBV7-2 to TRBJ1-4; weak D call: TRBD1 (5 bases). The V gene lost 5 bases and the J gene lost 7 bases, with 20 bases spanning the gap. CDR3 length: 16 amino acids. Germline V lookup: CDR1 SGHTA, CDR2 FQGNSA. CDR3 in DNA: TGTGCCAGCAGCGGGGGGGATCCCGGCCTAGGTGAAAAACTGTTTTTT. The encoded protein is CASSGGDPGLGEKLFF.

The CDR3 region is CASSLSPTGRLSEQFF. In DNA form, the CDR3 reads TGTGCCAGCAGTTTATCCCCCACCGGGAGGCTCAGTGAGCAGTTCTTC. The chain couples TRBV27 to TRBJ2-1; TRBD2 matches 7 bases. The CDR3 is 16 residues long. The ends lost 0 bases at V and 9 bases at J; junction bases unmatched: 11. Germline-derived CDR1 and CDR2 are MNHEY and SMNVEV (reference sequence).

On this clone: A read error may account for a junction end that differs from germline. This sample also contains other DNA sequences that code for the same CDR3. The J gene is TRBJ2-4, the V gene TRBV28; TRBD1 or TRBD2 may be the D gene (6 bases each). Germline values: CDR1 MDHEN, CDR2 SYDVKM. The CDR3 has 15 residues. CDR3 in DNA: TGTGCTAGCAGTTTAGGGGGGCTAGCCAAAAACATTCAGTACTTC. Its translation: CASSLGGLAKNIQYF.

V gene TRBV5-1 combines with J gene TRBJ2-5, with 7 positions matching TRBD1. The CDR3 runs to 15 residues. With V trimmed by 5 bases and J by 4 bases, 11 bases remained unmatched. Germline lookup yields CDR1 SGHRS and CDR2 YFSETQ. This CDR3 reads CASSPGIGGRETQYF. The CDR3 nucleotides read TGCGCCAGCAGTCCGGGAATAGGGGGCCGAGAGACCCAGTACTTC.

CDR3 in DNA: TGTGCCAGCCAACCTAACCTCGGGGTGGGGAGCTCCTACGAGCAGTACTTC. Translated, it gives CASQPNLGVGSSYEQYF. The V gene is TRBV7-9, the J gene TRBJ2-7; D is possibly TRBD2 (5 bases). CDR1 is SEHNR and CDR2 is FQNEAQ in the germline V gene (reference sequence). V was shortened by 8 bases and J by 0 bases, with 23 bases between the two germline ends. The CDR3 is 17 amino acids.